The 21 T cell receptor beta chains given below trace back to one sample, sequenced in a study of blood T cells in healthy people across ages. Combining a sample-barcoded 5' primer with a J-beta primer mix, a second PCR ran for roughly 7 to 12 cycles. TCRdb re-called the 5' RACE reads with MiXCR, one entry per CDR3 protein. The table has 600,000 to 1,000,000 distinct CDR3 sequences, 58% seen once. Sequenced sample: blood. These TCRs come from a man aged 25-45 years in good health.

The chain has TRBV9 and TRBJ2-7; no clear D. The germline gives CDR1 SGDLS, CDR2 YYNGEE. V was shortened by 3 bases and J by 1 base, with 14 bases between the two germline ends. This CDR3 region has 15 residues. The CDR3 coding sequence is TGTGCCAGCAGCGGCGGACCAAGCTATTCCTACGAGCAGTACTTC. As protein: CASSGGPSYSYEQYF.

The CDR3 here is CASRAARKSRDTQYF. CDR3 nucleotide sequence: TGTGCCAGCAGGGCAGCCAGGAAGTCTAGAGATACGCAGTATTTT. The chain has TRBV7-2 and TRBJ2-3; D uncertain. CDR3 length: 15 residues. V dropped 6 bases and J dropped 5 bases, with 18 bases sitting between them. In germline, CDR1 is SGHTA, CDR2 FQGNSA. The whole variable domain, remainder taken from reference TRBV7-2 and TRBJ2-3, is GAGVSQSPSNKVTEKGKDVELRCDPISGHTALYWYRQSLGQGLEFLIYFQGNSAPDKSGLPSDRFSAERTGGSVSTLTIQRTQQEDSAVYLCASRAARKSRDTQYFGPGTRLTVL.

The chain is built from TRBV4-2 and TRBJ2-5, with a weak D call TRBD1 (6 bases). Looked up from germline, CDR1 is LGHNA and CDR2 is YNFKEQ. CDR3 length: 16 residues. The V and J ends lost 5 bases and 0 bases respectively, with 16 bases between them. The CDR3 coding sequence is TGTGCCAGCAGCGGTCGACGGGACATAGACCAAGAGACCCAGTACTTC. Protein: CASSGRRDIDQETQYF.

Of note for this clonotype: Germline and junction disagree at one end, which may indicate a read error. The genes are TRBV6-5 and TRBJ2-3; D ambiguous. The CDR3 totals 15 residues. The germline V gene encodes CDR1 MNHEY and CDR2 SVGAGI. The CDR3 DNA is TGTGCCAGCAACTCGCGGTCGGTTGGCACAGATACGCAATATTTT. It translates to CASNSRSVGTDTQYF.

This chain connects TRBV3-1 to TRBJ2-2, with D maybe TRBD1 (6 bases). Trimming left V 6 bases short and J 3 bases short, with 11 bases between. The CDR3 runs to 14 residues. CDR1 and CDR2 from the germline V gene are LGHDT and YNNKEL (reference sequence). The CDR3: CASRRGGYTGELFF. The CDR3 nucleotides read TGTGCCAGCAGACGAGGGGGATACACCGGGGAGCTGTTTTTT. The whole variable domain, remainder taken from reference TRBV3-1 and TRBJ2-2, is DTAVSQTPKYLVTQMGNDKSIKCEQNLGHDTMYWYKQDSKKFLKIMFSYNNKELIINETVPNRFSPKSPDKAHLNLHINSLELGDSAVYFCASRRGGYTGELFFGEGSRLTVL.

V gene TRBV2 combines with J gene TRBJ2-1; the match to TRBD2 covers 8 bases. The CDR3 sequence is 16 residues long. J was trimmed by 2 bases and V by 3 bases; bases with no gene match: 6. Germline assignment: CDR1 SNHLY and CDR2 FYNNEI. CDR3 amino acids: CASSEPLAEPYNEQFF. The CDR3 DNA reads TGTGCCAGCAGTGAGCCACTAGCGGAACCCTACAATGAGCAGTTCTTC.

CDR3 loop: CASSFFSRSSYNEQFF. The CDR3 DNA reads TGCGCCAGCAGCTTTTTCTCCCGGAGCTCCTACAATGAGCAGTTCTTC. V is TRBV5-1 and J is TRBJ2-1; D uncertain. The CDR3 loop spans 16 amino acids. V lost 2 bases and J 0 bases, leaving 12 bases between the germline ends. The germline V gene encodes CDR1 SGHRS and CDR2 YFSETQ.

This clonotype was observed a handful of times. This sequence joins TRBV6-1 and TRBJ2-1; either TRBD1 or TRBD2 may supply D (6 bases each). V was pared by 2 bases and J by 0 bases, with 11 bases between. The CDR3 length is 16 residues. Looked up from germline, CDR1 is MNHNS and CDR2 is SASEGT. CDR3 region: CASSEWGAGSYNEQFF. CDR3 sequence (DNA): TGTGCCAGCAGTGAATGGGGGGCAGGCTCCTACAATGAGCAGTTCTTC.

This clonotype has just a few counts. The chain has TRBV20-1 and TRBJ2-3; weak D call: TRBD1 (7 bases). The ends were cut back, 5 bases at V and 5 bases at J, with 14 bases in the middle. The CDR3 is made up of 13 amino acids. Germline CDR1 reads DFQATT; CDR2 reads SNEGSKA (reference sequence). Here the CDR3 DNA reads TGCAGTGCTGGCGGGACAGTAAAAGATACGCAGTATTTT. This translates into CSAGGTVKDTQYF.

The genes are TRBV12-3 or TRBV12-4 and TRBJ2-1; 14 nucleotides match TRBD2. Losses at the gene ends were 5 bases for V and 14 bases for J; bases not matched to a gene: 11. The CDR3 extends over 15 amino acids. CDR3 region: CASSPVEGTSGGEFF. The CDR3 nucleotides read TGTGCCAGCAGTCCGGTTGAAGGGACTAGCGGGGGAGAGTTCTTC.

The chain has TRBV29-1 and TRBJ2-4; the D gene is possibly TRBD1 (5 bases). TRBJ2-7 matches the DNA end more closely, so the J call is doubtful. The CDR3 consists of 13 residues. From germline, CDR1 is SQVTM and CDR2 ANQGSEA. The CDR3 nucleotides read TGCAGCGTTGTGGAGACAGTCTCCTACGAGCAGTACTTC. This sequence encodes CSVVETVSYEQYF.

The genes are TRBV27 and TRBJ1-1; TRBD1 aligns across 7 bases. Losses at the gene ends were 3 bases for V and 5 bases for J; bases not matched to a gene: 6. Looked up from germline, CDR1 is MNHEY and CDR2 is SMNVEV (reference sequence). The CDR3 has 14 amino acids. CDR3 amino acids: CASSFLTGETEAFF. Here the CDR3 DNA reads TGTGCCAGCAGTTTCCTTACAGGGGAAACTGAAGCTTTCTTT.

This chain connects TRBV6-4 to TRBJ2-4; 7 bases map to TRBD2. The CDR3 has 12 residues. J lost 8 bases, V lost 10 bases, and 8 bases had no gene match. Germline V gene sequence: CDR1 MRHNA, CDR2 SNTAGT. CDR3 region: CATAGGEDIQYF. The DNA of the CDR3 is TGTGCCACAGCTGGGGGGGAAGACATTCAGTACTTC.

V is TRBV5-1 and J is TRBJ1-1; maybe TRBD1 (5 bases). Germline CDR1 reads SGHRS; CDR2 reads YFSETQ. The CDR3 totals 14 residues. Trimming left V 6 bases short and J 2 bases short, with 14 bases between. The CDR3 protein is CASTEGRFNTEAFF. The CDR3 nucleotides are TGCGCCAGCACCGAGGGGAGGTTTAACACTGAAGCTTTCTTT.

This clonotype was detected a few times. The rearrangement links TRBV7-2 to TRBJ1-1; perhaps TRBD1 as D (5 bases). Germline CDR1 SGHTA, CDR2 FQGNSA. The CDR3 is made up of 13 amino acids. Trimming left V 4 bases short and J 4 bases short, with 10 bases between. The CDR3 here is CASSSVRGTEAFF. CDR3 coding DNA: TGTGCCAGCAGCTCCGTAAGGGGCACTGAAGCTTTCTTT.

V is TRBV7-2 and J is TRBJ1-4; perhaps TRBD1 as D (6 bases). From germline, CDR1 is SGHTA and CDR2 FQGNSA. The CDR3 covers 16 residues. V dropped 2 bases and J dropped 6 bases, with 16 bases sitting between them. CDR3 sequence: CASSLRQVSSHEKLFF. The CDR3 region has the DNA TGTGCCAGCAGCTTACGACAGGTGTCATCTCATGAAAAACTGTTTTTT.

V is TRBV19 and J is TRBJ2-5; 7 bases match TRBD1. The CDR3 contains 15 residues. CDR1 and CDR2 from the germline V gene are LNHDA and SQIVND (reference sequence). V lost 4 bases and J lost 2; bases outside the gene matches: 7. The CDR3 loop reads CASSKDRDRQETQYF. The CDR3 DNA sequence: TGTGCCAGTAGTAAAGACCGGGACAGACAAGAGACCCAGTACTTC. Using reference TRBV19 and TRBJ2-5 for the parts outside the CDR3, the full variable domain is DGGITQSPKYLFRKEGQNVTLSCEQNLNHDAMYWYRQDPGQGLRLIYYSQIVNDFQKGDIAEGYSVSREKKESFPLTVTSAQKNPTAFYLCASSKDRDRQETQYFGPGTRLLVL.

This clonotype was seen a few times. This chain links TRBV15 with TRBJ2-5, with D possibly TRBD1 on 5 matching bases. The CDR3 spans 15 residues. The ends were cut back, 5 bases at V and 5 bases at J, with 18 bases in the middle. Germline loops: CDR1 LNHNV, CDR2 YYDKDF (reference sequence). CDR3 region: CATSRPGTGSETQYF. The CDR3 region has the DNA TGTGCCACCAGCCGTCCTGGAACAGGCTCCGAGACCCAGTACTTC.

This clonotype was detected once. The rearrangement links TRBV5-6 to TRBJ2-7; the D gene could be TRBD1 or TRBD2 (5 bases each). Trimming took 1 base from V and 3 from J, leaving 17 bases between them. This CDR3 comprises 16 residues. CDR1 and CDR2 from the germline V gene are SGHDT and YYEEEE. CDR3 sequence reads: CASSLLAGAKNYEQYF. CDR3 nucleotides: TGTGCCAGCAGCTTGCTTGCCGGGGCCAAAAACTACGAGCAGTACTTC. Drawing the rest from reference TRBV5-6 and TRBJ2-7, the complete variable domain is DAGVTQSPTHLIKTRGQQVTLRCSPKSGHDTVSWYQQALGQGPQFIFQYYEEEERQRGNFPDRFSGHQFPNYSSELNVNALLLGDSALYLCASSLLAGAKNYEQYFGPGTRLTVT.

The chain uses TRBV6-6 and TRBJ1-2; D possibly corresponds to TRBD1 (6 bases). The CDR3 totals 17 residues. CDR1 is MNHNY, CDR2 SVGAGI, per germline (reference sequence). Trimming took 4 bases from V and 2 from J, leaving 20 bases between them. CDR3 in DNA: TGTGCCAGCAGTTTCCCGACCCGGGGGGCAGAAAACTATGGCTACACCTTC. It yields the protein CASSFPTRGAENYGYTF.

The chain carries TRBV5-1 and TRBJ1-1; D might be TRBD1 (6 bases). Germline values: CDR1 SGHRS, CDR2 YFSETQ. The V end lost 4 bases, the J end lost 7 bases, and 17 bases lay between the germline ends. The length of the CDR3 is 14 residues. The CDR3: CASSPPGGRIEAFF. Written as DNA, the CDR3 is TGCGCCAGCAGCCCACCCGGGGGGCGGATTGAAGCTTTCTTT.